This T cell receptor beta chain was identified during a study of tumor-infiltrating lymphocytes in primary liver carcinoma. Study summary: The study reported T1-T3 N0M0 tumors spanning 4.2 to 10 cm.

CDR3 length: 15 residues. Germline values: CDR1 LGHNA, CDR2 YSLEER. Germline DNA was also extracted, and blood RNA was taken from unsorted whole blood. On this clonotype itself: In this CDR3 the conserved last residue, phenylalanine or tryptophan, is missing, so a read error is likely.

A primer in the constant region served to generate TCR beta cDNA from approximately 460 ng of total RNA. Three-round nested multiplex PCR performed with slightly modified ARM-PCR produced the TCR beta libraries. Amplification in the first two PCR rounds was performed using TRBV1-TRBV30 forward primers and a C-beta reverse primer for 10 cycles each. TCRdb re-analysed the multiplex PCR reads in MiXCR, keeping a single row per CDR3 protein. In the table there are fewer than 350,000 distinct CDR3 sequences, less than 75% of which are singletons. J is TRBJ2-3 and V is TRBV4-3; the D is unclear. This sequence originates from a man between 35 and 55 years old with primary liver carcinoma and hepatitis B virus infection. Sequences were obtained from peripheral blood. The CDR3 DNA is TGCGCCAGCGGCCAAGATTTAAACACCCCAGATACGCAGTATTTA. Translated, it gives CASGQDLNTPDTQYL.